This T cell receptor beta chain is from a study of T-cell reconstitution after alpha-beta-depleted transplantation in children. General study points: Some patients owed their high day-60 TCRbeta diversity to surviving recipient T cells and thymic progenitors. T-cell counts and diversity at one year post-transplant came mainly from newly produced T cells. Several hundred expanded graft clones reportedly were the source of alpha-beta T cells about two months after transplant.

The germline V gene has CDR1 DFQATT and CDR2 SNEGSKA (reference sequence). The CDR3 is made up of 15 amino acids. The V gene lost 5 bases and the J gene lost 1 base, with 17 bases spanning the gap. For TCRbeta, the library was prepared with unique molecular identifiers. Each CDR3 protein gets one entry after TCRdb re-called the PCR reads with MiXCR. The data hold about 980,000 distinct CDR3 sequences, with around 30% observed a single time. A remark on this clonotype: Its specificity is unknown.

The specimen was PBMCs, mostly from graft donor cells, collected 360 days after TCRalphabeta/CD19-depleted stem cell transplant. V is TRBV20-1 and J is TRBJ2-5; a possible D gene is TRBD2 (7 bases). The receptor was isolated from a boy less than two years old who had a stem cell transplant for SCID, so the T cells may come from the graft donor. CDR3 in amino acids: CSAPRLRGPQETQYF. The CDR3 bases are TGCAGTGCTCCTCGTCTGCGGGGGCCCCAAGAGACCCAGTACTTC.